This section outlines one T cell receptor beta chain sequence together with its context. As yet, its antigen is unknown. These data are taken from a study of cytomegalovirus exposure and HLA in healthy donors. Study results and limitations: CMV serostatus alone was available as immune exposure information. Cytomegalovirus-associated status was assigned to 150 or so TCR beta chains. Most likely, a cluster of highly shared sequence variants arose as a sequencing artifact.

The CDR3 covers 17 residues. After removal of 5 bases from V and 1 base from J, the junction contained 8 bases not matched to a gene. The germline V gene has CDR1 LNHDA and CDR2 SQIVND (reference sequence). The PCR employed 60 Vbeta primers together with 13 Jbeta primers. Only in-frame clones appear in the TCRdb table, and some are missing; sequencing was by immunoSEQ multiplex PCR. The table shows around 150,000 clones, with around 80% occurring only once. The sample consisted of PBMCs. The chain recombines TRBV19 with TRBJ2-1; 10 bases are a match to TRBD2. This TCR came from a man aged 35-49 years in good health and CMV-seronegative. The DNA for the CDR3 is TGTGCCAGTAGTCCGTGGGCTAGCGGGGGTTCCTACAATGAGCAGTTCTTC. Amino acid sequence: CASSPWASGGSYNEQFF. The full variable domain, with the rest looked up from reference TRBV19 and TRBJ2-1, is DGGITQSPKYLFRKEGQNVTLSCEQNLNHDAMYWYRQDPGQGLRLIYYSQIVNDFQKGDIAEGYSVSREKKESFPLTVTSAQKNPTAFYLCASSPWASGGSYNEQFFGPGTRLTVL.